These 12 T cell receptor beta chains were sequenced from one sample in a study of T cell responses to AZD1222 COVID-19 vaccine. The protocol was immunoSEQ multiplex PCR, while the TCRdb copy is restricted to in-frame clones and leaves out a portion. The data contain roughly 130,000 clones, roughly 88% of them seen just once; the ten biggest clones take up roughly 8%. This specimen was peripheral blood, taken on day 0 of AZD1222 vaccination. The receptors come from an adult in good health.

DNA of the CDR3: TGTGCCAGCAGCCAGGAGACTAGTACAAATGAGCAGTTCTTC. Amino acid sequence: CASSQETSTNEQFF. V and J are TRBV3-1 (or the pseudogene TRBV3-2) and TRBJ2-1, with a weak D call TRBD2 (6 bases). The CDR3 runs to 14 residues. Trimming left V 3 bases short and J 7 bases short, with 13 bases between. Germline V gene data show CDR1 as LGHDT and CDR2 as YNNKEL (reference sequence).

V usage is TRBV27 and J usage is TRBJ1-5; possibly TRBD1 for D (5 bases). The germline CDR1 and CDR2 sequences are MNHEY and SMNVEV (reference sequence). The V end lost 5 bases, the J end lost 4 bases, and 15 bases lay between the germline ends. This CDR3 has 15 amino acids. CDR3 amino acids: CASSPFKGPNQPQHF. The CDR3 DNA reads as TGTGCCAGCAGTCCCTTTAAGGGACCTAATCAGCCCCAGCATTTT.

This chain joins TRBV10-3 and TRBJ2-7, with 8 bases aligning to TRBD1. In germline, CDR1 is ENHRY, CDR2 SYGVKD. This CDR3 is built from 13 residues. With 4 bases clipped from V and 3 bases from J, the junction kept 2 bases outside the gene matches. The CDR3 coding sequence is TGTGCCATCAGTGGGACAGGGCGCTACGAGCAGTACTTC. Translating it yields CAISGTGRYEQYF.

This chain uses TRBV21-1 with TRBJ2-7; TRBD1 is the table's D call and was not checked against the DNA. TRBV21-1 is a documented pseudogene. The CDR3 spans 16 residues. CDR3 residues: CASSKAGTAGWHEQYF. In DNA, the CDR3 is TGTGCCAGCAGCAAAGCCGGTACGGCAGGGTGGCACGAGCAGTACTTC.

V is TRBV7-2 and J is TRBJ2-4, with 8 bases matching TRBD2. The CDR3 covers 16 residues. Germline V gene data show CDR1 as SGHTA and CDR2 as FQGNSA. Unmatched junction bases numbered 8, after V lost 1 base and J lost 6 bases. The CDR3 DNA sequence: TGTGCCAGCAGCTTAGGGGTGAAGGGGACTAGAAACATTCAGTACTTC. Translated, it gives CASSLGVKGTRNIQYF.

V usage is TRBV6-2 or TRBV6-3 and J usage is TRBJ2-7; 9 bases map to TRBD1. This CDR3 is 16 amino acids long. V gave up 2 bases and J gave up 5 bases; unmatched junction bases: 10. CDR1 MNHEY and CDR2 SVGEGT come from the germline V gene. CDR3 region: CASSYGGTGKSNEQYF. Written as DNA, the CDR3 is TGTGCCAGCAGTTACGGGGGGACAGGGAAATCCAACGAGCAGTACTTC.

CDR3 residues: CASSLGTSGGSFSYEQYF. In nucleotides, the CDR3 is TGTGCCAGCAGCTTAGGGACTAGCGGGGGCAGTTTTTCCTACGAGCAGTACTTC. This rearrangement joins TRBV7-2 to TRBJ2-7; 13 bases line up with TRBD2. Germline CDR1 reads SGHTA; CDR2 reads FQGNSA. CDR3 length equals 18 residues. Trimming cost V 1 base and J 1 base; bases outside gene matches: 7.

V and J are TRBV11-2 and TRBJ2-2; unclear D gene. Deletions cut 6 bases from V and 6 bases from J, with 14 bases between. The germline V gene encodes CDR1 SGHAT and CDR2 FQNNGV. This CDR3 is built from 14 residues. CDR3: CASRKTTEPGELFF. CDR3 in DNA: TGTGCCAGCAGGAAGACGACGGAGCCCGGGGAGCTGTTTTTT.

Regarding this clone: This same CDR3 is encoded by further DNA sequences in the sample. The rearrangement uses TRBV6-5 and TRBJ1-6; D gene uncertain. The CDR3 has 13 residues. V was cut by 0 bases and J by 7 bases, with 4 bases left in between. The germline gives CDR1 MNHEY, CDR2 SVGAGI. CDR3 in DNA: TGTGCCAGCAGTTACTCTGGGAATTCACCCCTCCACTTT. Protein: CASSYSGNSPLHF.

The chain has TRBV27 and TRBJ2-3, with D perhaps matching TRBD2 (6 bases). V gave up 2 bases and J gave up 3 bases, with 12 bases separating them. The CDR3 has 15 amino acids. The germline V gene has CDR1 MNHEY and CDR2 SMNVEV (reference sequence). The CDR3 spells CASSLGGVGTDTQYF. The CDR3, as DNA: TGTGCCAGCAGTTTAGGAGGGGTTGGGACAGATACGCAGTATTTT.

A few counts support this clone. J is TRBJ2-1 and V is TRBV7-2, with 7 bases identical to TRBD2. J lost 8 bases, V lost 5 bases, and 9 bases had no gene match. This CDR3 has 14 residues. Germline values: CDR1 SGHTA, CDR2 FQGNSA. The CDR3 coding sequence is TGTGCCAGCAGCGCCCCGGGGGGACGCCATGAGCAGTTCTTC. Its protein product is CASSAPGGRHEQFF.

The V gene is TRBV3-1 (or the pseudogene TRBV3-2), the J gene TRBJ1-6; 12 bases match TRBD1. The CDR3 consists of 16 residues. J was trimmed by 8 bases and V by 6 bases; bases with no gene match: 8. Germline CDR1 is LGHDT and CDR2 is YNNKEL (reference sequence). The DNA for the CDR3 is TGTGCCAGCAGAAGGGGACAGGGGGCAAGAGATTCACCCCTCCACTTT. Translated: CASRRGQGARDSPLHF.